Following are 19 T cell receptor beta chains from one sample sequenced in a study of blood T cells in healthy people across ages. Primed by a sample-barcoded 5' primer and a J-beta primer mix, a second PCR proceeded for 7 to 11 cycles. TCRdb called the 5' RACE reads again in MiXCR, with one record for every CDR3 protein. The sample has fewer than 2,000,000 distinct CDR3 sequences, more than 35% seen once; the top ten hold approximately 22%. Sequencing was done on a sample of blood. Every receptor here comes from a human donor in good health.

The V and J genes are TRBV5-1 and TRBJ2-3; 9 positions match TRBD2. V lost 0 bases, J lost 0 bases, and 8 bases stayed unmatched. Germline V gene sequence: CDR1 SGHRS, CDR2 YFSETQ. This CDR3 is built from 18 residues. The CDR3 DNA reads as TGCGCCAGCAGCTTGGTACCTTTAGCGGGGGTTAGCACAGATACGCAGTATTTT. This sequence encodes CASSLVPLAGVSTDTQYF.

The chain employs TRBV15 and TRBJ2-7; TRBD1 matches 10 bases. The CDR3 is 15 residues long. J lost 4 bases, V lost 5 bases, and 8 bases had no gene match. Germline-derived CDR1 and CDR2 are LNHNV and YYDKDF (reference sequence). The DNA of the CDR3 is TGTGCCACCAGCTCCGGGACAGGGGAGAGTTACGAGCAGTACTTC. It is translated as CATSSGTGESYEQYF.

A few counts support this clonotype. The V and J genes are TRBV7-9 and TRBJ1-2, with a weak D call TRBD1 (5 bases). Trimming left V 1 base short and J 4 bases short, with 16 bases between. CDR3 length: 16 amino acids. CDR1 is SEHNR and CDR2 is FQNEAQ in the germline V gene (reference sequence). Written as DNA, the CDR3 is TGTGCCAGCAGCTTAGGCGGGACCGACCTATTCTATGGCTACACCTTC. This codes for CASSLGGTDLFYGYTF.

This clonotype has only a few counts. V and J are TRBV28 and TRBJ2-1, with 13 bases aligning to TRBD2. Germline trimming cut 6 bases from V and 5 bases from J; bases unmatched to any gene: 7. The CDR3 consists of 16 residues. Germline V gene lookup returns CDR1 MDHEN and CDR2 SYDVKM. Written as DNA, the CDR3 is TGTGCCAGCAGACTCACTAGCGGGGGGGTCGACAATGAGCAGTTCTTC. It yields the protein CASRLTSGGVDNEQFF.

The chain carries TRBV4-3 and TRBJ2-7, with D possibly matching TRBD2 (5 bases). The V gene's germline CDR1 is LGHNA and CDR2 YSLEER. The length of the CDR3 is 17 residues. Trimming shortened V by 0 bases and J by 0 bases, and 15 bases separated the two germline ends. In DNA, the CDR3 is TGCGCCAGCAGCCAAGATTTGGGAAGGAGCGGCTCCTACGAGCAGTACTTC. Encoded protein: CASSQDLGRSGSYEQYF.

This clonotype showed up just a few times. The CDR3 DNA reads as TGCGCCAGCGGGACATCCCCCAACATTCAGTACTTC. Its protein product is CASGTSPNIQYF. The V gene is TRBV10-2, the J gene TRBJ2-4; tentative D call: TRBD1 (6 bases). Germline V CDR1 and CDR2: WSHSY, SAAADI. The V end was cut by 8 bases, the J end by 7 bases, with 12 bases between. CDR3 length: 12 amino acids.

The J gene is TRBJ2-1, the V gene TRBV18; tentative D call: TRBD2 (5 bases). This CDR3 contains 16 residues. V lost 0 bases, J lost 6 bases, and 15 bases lay in between. In germline, CDR1 is KGHSH, CDR2 LQKENI. CDR3 DNA: TGTGCCAGCTCACCACCCGGAGGTGGTCTGCGCAATGAGCAGTTCTTC. This gives the protein CASSPPGGGLRNEQFF. Filled out from reference TRBV18 and TRBJ2-1, the complete variable domain reads NAGVMQNPRHLVRRRGQEARLRCSPMKGHSHVYWYRQLPEEGLKFMVYLQKENIIDESGMPKERFSAEFPKEGPSILRIQQVVRGDSAAYFCASSPPGGGLRNEQFFGPGTRLTVL.

V usage is TRBV7-9 and J usage is TRBJ2-7; TRBD2 matches 11 bases. Germline CDR1 and CDR2: SEHNR and FQNEAQ (reference sequence). V was clipped by 1 base and J by 1 base; unmatched bases: 3. This CDR3 has 16 amino acids. The CDR3 loop reads CASSLVGLAVSYEQYF. In DNA, the CDR3 is TGTGCCAGCAGCTTAGTGGGACTAGCGGTTTCCTACGAGCAGTACTTC.

The V call is TRBV20-1, the J call TRBJ1-2; a weak D match, TRBD1 (5 bases). The CDR3 runs 15 residues. The ends were cut back, 3 bases at V and 4 bases at J, with 18 bases in the middle. Germline lookup yields CDR1 DFQATT and CDR2 SNEGSKA (reference sequence). CDR3 nucleotide sequence: TGCAGTGCTAGGAGAGCATGGGGCCAAAGCTATGGCTACACCTTC. This encodes CSARRAWGQSYGYTF.

On this clonotype itself: A read error may explain this, as a much larger clone is one base away. This sequence joins TRBV3-1 and TRBJ2-3, with 8 nucleotides matching TRBD1. The CDR3 totals 17 residues. The trim removed 4 bases at V and 2 bases at J, leaving 11 bases unmatched. Germline V gene lookup returns CDR1 LGHDT and CDR2 YNNKEL (reference sequence). CDR3 nucleotides: TGTGCCAGCAGCCCCAGACAGGGGTCGGGGTACACAGATACGCAGTATTTT. This translates into CASSPRQGSGYTDTQYF.

The chain has TRBV29-1 and TRBJ1-1; D is undetermined. The length of the CDR3 is 13 residues. Trimming removed 6 bases from V and 1 base from J, with 12 bases in between. Germline V gene sequence: CDR1 SQVTM, CDR2 ANQGSEA. For the CDR3, the DNA is TGCAGCGTGGGGAAGGCAGCGAACACTGAAGCTTTCTTT. Protein sequence: CSVGKAANTEAFF.

This rearrangement joins TRBV6-4 to TRBJ2-7; D uncertain. Germline CDR1 and CDR2: MRHNA and SNTAGT. V shed 8 bases and J shed 2 bases, with 19 bases lying between them. The CDR3 covers 15 residues. The CDR3 region has the DNA TGTGCCAGCCGACCCCGGGCAGATAGTACCTACGAGCAGTACTTC. Residues: CASRPRADSTYEQYF.

The table lists this clonotype with a few counts. The rearrangement joins TRBV5-5 to TRBJ2-1; the match to TRBD2 covers 7 bases. The CDR3 is 17 amino acids. Germline-derived CDR1 and CDR2 are SGHKS and YYEKEE (reference sequence). Trimming took 4 bases from V and 4 from J; bases not matched to a gene: 14. The CDR3 reads CASSLPGLERGYNEQFF. The CDR3 nucleotides read TGTGCCAGCAGCCTGCCAGGGCTGGAGCGGGGATACAATGAGCAGTTCTTC.

This clonotype was found a few times. The CDR3 sequence is CASSRQGRGTQYF. The CDR3 region has the DNA TGTGCCAGCAGTCGACAGGGAAGGGGGACCCAGTACTTC. This rearrangement joins TRBV11-1 to TRBJ2-5; TRBD1 matches at 7 bases. The CDR3 loop spans 13 amino acids. CDR1 and CDR2 (germline): SGHAT, FQDESV (reference sequence). With V trimmed by 6 bases and J by 7 bases, 8 bases remained unmatched.

This rearrangement joins TRBV20-1 to TRBJ1-5, with a possible D match to TRBD1 (6 bases). The CDR3 sequence is 14 residues long. CDR1 and CDR2 from the germline V gene are DFQATT and SNEGSKA (reference sequence). The V end lost 3 bases, the J end lost 5 bases, and 14 bases lay between the germline ends. The CDR3 reads CSARSGDVDQPQHF. CDR3 nucleotide sequence: TGCAGTGCTAGGTCAGGGGATGTCGATCAGCCCCAGCATTTT.

The sample holds a few counts of this clonotype. The gene calls are TRBV9 and TRBJ2-3, with no clear D. V gave up 4 bases and J gave up 6 bases, with 12 bases separating them. CDR3 length equals 13 residues. Per germline, CDR1 SGDLS and CDR2 YYNGEE. The CDR3 DNA reads as TGTGCCAGCAGCTCTCGTCCAGATGATACGCAGTATTTT. It translates to CASSSRPDDTQYF.

This chain uses TRBV7-2 with TRBJ1-2, with 7 bases matching TRBD1. Germline CDR1 reads SGHTA; CDR2 reads FQGNSA. The CDR3 consists of 15 residues. The ends lost 7 bases at V and 8 bases at J; junction bases unmatched: 16. CDR3 in amino acids: CASTRATGEKEGYTF. The CDR3, as DNA: TGTGCCAGCACCAGAGCAACAGGGGAGAAGGAGGGCTACACCTTC.

This clonotype was counted a few times. The chain has TRBV13 and TRBJ1-6; D unresolved. This CDR3 region has 14 residues. Germline assignment: CDR1 PRHDT and CDR2 FYEKMQ (reference sequence). Deletions cut 5 bases from V and 12 bases from J, with 17 bases between. The CDR3 reads CASSPRASEGPLHF. The CDR3 DNA reads as TGTGCCAGCAGCCCCCGGGCCTCAGAGGGACCCCTCCACTTT.

The chain combines TRBV7-6 with TRBJ1-4; tentatively, D is TRBD1 (5 bases). The CDR3 extends over 16 amino acids. V lost 4 bases, J lost 7 bases, and 19 bases lay in between. Germline-derived CDR1 and CDR2 are SGHVS and FNYEAQ. The CDR3 reads CASSSRGAQEGEKLFF. CDR3 in DNA: TGTGCCAGCAGCTCCCGCGGGGCCCAAGAGGGTGAAAAACTGTTTTTT.